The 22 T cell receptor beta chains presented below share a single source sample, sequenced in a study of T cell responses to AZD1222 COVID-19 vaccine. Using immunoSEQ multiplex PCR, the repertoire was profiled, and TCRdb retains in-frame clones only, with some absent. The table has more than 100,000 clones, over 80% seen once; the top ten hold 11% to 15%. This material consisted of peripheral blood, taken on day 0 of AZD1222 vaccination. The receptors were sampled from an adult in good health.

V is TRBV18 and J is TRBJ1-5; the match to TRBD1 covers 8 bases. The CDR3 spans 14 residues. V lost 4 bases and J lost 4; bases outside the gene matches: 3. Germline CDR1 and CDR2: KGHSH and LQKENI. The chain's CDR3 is CASSQDRGNQPQHF. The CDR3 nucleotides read TGTGCCAGCTCACAAGACAGGGGAAATCAGCCCCAGCATTTT.

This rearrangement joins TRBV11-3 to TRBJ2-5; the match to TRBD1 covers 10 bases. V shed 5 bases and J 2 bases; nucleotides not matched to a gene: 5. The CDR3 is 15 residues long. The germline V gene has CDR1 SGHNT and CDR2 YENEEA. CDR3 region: CASSRGTGAQETQYF. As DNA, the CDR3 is TGTGCCAGCAGCCGGGGGACAGGGGCACAAGAGACCCAGTACTTC.

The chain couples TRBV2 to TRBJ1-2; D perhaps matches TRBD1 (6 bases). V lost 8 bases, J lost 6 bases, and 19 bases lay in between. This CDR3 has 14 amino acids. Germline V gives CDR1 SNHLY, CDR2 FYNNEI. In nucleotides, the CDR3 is TGTGCCAGCCTCAAGCAGGGGTCGTCAAATGGCTACACCTTC. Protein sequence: CASLKQGSSNGYTF.

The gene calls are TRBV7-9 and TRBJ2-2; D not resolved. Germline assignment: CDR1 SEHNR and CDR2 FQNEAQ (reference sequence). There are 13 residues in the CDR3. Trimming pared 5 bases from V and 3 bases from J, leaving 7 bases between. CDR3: CASSRLDTGELFF. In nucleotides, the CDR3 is TGTGCCAGCAGCCGATTGGACACCGGGGAGCTGTTTTTT.

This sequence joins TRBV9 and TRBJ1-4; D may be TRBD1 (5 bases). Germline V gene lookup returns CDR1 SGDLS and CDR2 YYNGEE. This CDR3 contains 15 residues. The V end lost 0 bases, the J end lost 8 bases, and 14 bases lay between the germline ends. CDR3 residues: CASSVAGAVGEKLFF. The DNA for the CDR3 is TGTGCCAGCAGCGTAGCTGGGGCAGTCGGAGAAAAACTGTTTTTT.

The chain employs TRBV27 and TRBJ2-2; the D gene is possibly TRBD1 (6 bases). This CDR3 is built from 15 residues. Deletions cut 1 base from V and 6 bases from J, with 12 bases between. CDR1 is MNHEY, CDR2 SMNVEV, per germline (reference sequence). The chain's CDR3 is CASSLYRDTPGELFF. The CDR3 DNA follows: TGTGCCAGCAGTTTATACAGGGACACACCCGGGGAGCTGTTTTTT.

The CDR3 region has the DNA TGTGCCAGCAGCACCGCTCCTAGCAGCTACAATGAGCAGTTCTTC. Its translation is CASSTAPSSYNEQFF. V gene TRBV5-6 combines with J gene TRBJ2-1; D perhaps matches TRBD2 (5 bases). The V gene lost 4 bases and the J gene lost 3 bases, with 14 bases spanning the gap. The CDR3 runs 15 residues. Germline CDR1 reads SGHDT; CDR2 reads YYEEEE. Full variable domain (rest looked up from reference TRBV5-6 and TRBJ2-1): DAGVTQSPTHLIKTRGQQVTLRCSPKSGHDTVSWYQQALGQGPQFIFQYYEEEERQRGNFPDRFSGHQFPNYSSELNVNALLLGDSALYLCASSTAPSSYNEQFFGPGTRLTVL.

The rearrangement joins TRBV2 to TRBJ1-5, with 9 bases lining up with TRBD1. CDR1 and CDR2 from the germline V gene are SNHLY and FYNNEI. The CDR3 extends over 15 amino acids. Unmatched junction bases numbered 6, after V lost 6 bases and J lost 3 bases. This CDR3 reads CASRTGTGNNQPQHF. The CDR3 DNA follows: TGTGCCAGCAGGACCGGGACAGGGAACAATCAGCCCCAGCATTTT.

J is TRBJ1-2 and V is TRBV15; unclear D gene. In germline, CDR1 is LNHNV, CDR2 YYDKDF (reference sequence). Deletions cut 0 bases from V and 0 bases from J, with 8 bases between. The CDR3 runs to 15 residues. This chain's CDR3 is CATSRDLGANYGYTF. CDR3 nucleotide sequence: TGTGCCACCAGCAGAGACCTAGGAGCTAACTATGGCTACACCTTC.

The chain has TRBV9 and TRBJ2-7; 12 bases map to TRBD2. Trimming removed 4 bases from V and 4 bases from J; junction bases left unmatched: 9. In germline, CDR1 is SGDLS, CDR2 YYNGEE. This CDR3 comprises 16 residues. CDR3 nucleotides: TGTGCCAGCAGCCCCCAGACCGGGACTAGCGGGTACGAGCAGTACTTC. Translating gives CASSPQTGTSGYEQYF.

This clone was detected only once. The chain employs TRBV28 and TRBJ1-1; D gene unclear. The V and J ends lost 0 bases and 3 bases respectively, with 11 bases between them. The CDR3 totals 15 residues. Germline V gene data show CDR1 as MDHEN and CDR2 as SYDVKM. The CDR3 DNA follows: TGTGCCAGCAGTTTATGGCCCGGGAGGGACACTGAAGCTTTCTTT. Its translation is CASSLWPGRDTEAFF.

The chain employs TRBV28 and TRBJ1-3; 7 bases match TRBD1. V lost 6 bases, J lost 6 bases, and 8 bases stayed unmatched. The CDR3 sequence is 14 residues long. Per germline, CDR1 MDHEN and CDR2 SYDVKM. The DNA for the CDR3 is TGTGCCAGCAGGCAGGGGGGGTCAGTAAACACCATATATTTT. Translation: CASRQGGSVNTIYF.

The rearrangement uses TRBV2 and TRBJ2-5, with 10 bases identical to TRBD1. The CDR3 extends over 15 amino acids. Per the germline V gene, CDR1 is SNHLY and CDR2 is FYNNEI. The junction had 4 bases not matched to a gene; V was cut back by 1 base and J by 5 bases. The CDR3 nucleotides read TGTGCCAGCAGTGAAGAGACAGGGGGCCTTGAGACCCAGTACTTC. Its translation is CASSEETGGLETQYF.

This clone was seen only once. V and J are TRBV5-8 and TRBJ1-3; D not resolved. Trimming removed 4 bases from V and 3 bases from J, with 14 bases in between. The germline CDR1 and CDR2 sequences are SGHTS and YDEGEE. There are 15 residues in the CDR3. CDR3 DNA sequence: TGTGCCAGCAGCCTCAGGACTGTAGGTGGAAACACCATATATTTT. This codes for CASSLRTVGGNTIYF.

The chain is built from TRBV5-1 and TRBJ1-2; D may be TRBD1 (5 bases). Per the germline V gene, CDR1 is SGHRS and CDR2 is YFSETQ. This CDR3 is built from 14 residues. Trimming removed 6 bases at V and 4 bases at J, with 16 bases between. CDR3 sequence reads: CASTVLAGSYGYTF. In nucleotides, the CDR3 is TGCGCCAGCACCGTTCTCGCAGGGAGCTATGGCTACACCTTC. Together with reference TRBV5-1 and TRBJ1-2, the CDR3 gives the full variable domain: KAGVTQTPRYLIKTRGQQVTLSCSPISGHRSVSWYQQTPGQGLQFLFEYFSETQRNKGNFPGRFSGRQFSNSRSEMNVSTLELGDSALYLCASTVLAGSYGYTFGSGTRLTVV.

CDR3 nucleotides: TGTGCCAGCACCTTCGGACAGGGTTCCCCCCAGGATGAGCAGTTCTTC. Its protein is CASTFGQGSPQDEQFF. This sequence joins TRBV7-2 and TRBJ2-1; 8 bases are a match to TRBD1. The CDR3 loop spans 16 amino acids. The junction had 16 bases not matched to a gene; V was cut back by 7 bases and J by 8 bases. CDR1 and CDR2 (germline): SGHTA, FQGNSA.

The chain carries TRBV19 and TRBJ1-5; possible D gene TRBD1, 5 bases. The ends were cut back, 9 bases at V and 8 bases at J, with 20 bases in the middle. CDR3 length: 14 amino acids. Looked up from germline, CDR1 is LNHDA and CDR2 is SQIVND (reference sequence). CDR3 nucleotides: TGTGCCAGCCAAAACTGGGAGGGGCCGGAGCCCCAGCATTTT. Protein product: CASQNWEGPEPQHF. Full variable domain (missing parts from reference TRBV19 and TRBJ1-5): DGGITQSPKYLFRKEGQNVTLSCEQNLNHDAMYWYRQDPGQGLRLIYYSQIVNDFQKGDIAEGYSVSREKKESFPLTVTSAQKNPTAFYLCASQNWEGPEPQHFGDGTRLSIL.

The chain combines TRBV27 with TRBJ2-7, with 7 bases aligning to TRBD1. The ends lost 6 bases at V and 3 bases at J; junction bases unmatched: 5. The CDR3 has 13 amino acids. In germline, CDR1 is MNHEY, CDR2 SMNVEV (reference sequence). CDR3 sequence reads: CASRLTGDYEQYF. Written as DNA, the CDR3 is TGTGCCAGCAGACTCACAGGGGACTACGAGCAGTACTTC.

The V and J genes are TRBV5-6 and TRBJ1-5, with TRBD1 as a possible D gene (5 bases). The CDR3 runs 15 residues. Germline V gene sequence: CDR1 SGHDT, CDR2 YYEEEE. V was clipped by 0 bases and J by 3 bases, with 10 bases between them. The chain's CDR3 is CASSLVRDYNQPQHF. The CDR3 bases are TGTGCCAGCAGCTTGGTCAGGGACTACAATCAGCCCCAGCATTTT.

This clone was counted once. In DNA form, the CDR3 reads TGTGCCAGTAGTAAGCCACCCCTGGCGGGAGGGCCGAGGGAGACCCAGTACTTC. Protein sequence: CASSKPPLAGGPRETQYF. This chain uses TRBV19 with TRBJ2-5; 9 positions agree with TRBD2. Germline V lookup: CDR1 LNHDA, CDR2 SQIVND (reference sequence). The CDR3 contains 18 residues. Germline trimming cut 4 bases from V and 5 bases from J; bases unmatched to any gene: 17.

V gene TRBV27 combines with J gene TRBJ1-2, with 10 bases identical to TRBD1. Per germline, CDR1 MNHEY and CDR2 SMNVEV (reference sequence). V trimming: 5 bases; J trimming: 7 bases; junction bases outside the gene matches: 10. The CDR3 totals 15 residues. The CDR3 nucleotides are TGTGCCAGCAGTCTAGGACAGGGGGGCGTTGGTGGCTACACCTTC. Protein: CASSLGQGGVGGYTF.

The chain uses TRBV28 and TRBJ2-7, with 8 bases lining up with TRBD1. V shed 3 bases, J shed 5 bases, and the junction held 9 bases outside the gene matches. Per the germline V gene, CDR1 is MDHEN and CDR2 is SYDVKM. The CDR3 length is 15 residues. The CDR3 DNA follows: TGTGCCAGCAGTTTTCTGGCAGGGGGCTCTCACGAGCAGTACTTC. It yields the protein CASSFLAGGSHEQYF.